The rows below give T cell receptor beta chains drawn from one sample of a study of lymphopenia after photon versus proton radiotherapy. TCRdb's table, derived via immunoSEQ multiplex PCR, lists solely in-frame clones and lacks some. The table has 25,000 to 40,000 clones, 75% to 90% seen once. The sequenced sample was peripheral blood, obtained from a patient treated with proton-based radiotherapy. These receptors were collected from a woman in her 70s with pancreatic cancer. Each CDR3 is given without its conserved first and last residue. Where a row states a size, it is once, few, many or the class of an expanded clone; other rows omit it.

size: .; V: TRBV29-1; CDR3: SVHEAARGTEAF
size: .; V: TRBV7-9; CDR3: ASSPNMGPNTEAF
size: .; V: TRBV6-5; CDR3: ASSYSSLYNEQF
size: .; V: TRBV27; CDR3: ASSPLVGNYGYT
size: .; V: TRBV11-1; CDR3: ASSLGRGLAGDQF
size: .; V: TRBV7-3; CDR3: ASSPLGPAENTGELF
size: .; V: TRBV7-9; CDR3: ASSFGTSGTNEQF
size: .; V: TRBV11-1; CDR3: ASSLLLSGTQETQY
size: .; V: TRBV28; CDR3: ASRDSRYEQY
size: .; V: TRBV7-2; CDR3: ASSSGVRYGYT
size: .; V: TRBV18; CDR3: ASSPSSLSGRAYYGYT
size: few; V: TRBV6-1; CDR3: ASRLGGNGQPQH
size: .; V: TRBV5-1; CDR3: ASSLGSDQETQY
size: .; V: TRBV27; CDR3: ASSSDNTDTQY
size: few; V: TRBV27; CDR3: ASSLRLDNTGELF
size: .; V: TRBV6-5; CDR3: ASSYRFWGAGELF
size: .; V: TRBV19; CDR3: ASAAGDQATQY
size: once; V: TRBV7-2; CDR3: ASSSYGNEQF
size: .; V: TRBV5-6; CDR3: ASSLGENIQY
size: .; V: TRBV18; CDR3: ASSPPWGGPYYEQY
size: .; V: TRBV19; CDR3: ASSMRGQSSYEQY
size: .; V: TRBV15; CDR3: ATSRDWREGTDTQY
size: few; V: TRBV28; CDR3: ASSPPPRTVYEQY
size: .; V: TRBV5-1; CDR3: ASSLDGTSFSYEQY
size: .; V: TRBV4-3; CDR3: ASSPGVGRQY
size: .; V: TRBV9; CDR3: ASTSGGFTDTQY
size: .; V: TRBV5-6; CDR3: ASSFGRNTGELF
size: .; V: TRBV7-2; CDR3: ATSPGVGVYEQY
size: .; V: TRBV7-8; CDR3: ASSLDRRGTEKLF
size: once; V: TRBV27; CDR3: ASSTLRQGLNEKLF
size: .; V: TRBV27; CDR3: ASSYRESTDTQY
size: .; V: TRBV15; CDR3: ATSRDQGTPSSSYNEQF
size: few; V: TRBV6-1; CDR3: ASSVQLGMNTEAF
size: .; V: TRBV28; CDR3: ASRTPGLAGTGELF
size: once; V: TRBV6-5; CDR3: ASSYSSQYEQY
size: .; V: TRBV7-2; CDR3: ASSLGQGNSNQPQH
size: .; V: TRBV2; CDR3: ASRLQGAGQPQH
size: .; V: TRBV9; CDR3: ASSVATGAGLNTEAF
size: .; V: TRBV19; CDR3: ASGEIATGNSPLH
size: .; V: TRBV4-1; CDR3: ASSQRILTGRDGYT
size: few; V: TRBV27; CDR3: ASKRQSSFGYT
size: .; V: TRBV11-3; CDR3: ASSSDPPRSYEQY
size: .; V: TRBV28; CDR3: ASRRTGGLLSSYNEQF
size: once; V: TRBV6-1; CDR3: ATQSSTNEKLF
size: .; V: TRBV20-1; CDR3: SAREDQPQH
size: .; V: TRBV4-2; CDR3: ASSQSEQGAPRLAVGDTQY